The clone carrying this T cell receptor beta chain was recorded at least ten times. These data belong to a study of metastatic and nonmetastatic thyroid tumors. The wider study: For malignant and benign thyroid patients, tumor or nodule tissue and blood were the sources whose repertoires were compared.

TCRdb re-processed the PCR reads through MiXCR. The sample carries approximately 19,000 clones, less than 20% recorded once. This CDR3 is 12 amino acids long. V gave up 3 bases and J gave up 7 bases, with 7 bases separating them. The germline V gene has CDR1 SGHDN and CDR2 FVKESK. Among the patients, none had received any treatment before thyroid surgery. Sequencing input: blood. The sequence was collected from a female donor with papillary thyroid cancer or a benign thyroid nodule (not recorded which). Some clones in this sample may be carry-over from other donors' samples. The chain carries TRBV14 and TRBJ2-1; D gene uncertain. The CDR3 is CASSQILNEQFF. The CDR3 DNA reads TGTGCCAGCAGCCAGATACTAAATGAGCAGTTCTTC.